This entry concerns a single T cell receptor beta chain. Its target is not known. This sample was taken from a study of Tregs in tolerant kidney transplant recipients. Method: immunoSEQ multiplex PCR; TCRdb's copy keeps in-frame clones and lacks some. The table lists roughly 48,000 clones. Study-level findings and limits: Activated donor B cell expansion appeared to reveal the most relevant donor-specific TCRbeta repertoire.

The receptor's source is a human donor who received a combined kidney and bone marrow transplant. This sample comprised CD4+ T cells from blood, obtained before the transplant.

The CDR3: CASSVTSGQGGKLFF. The sequenced CDR3 bases are TGCGCCAGCAGCGTGACTAGTGGGCAGGGTGGAAAA. J is TRBJ1-4 and V is TRBV5-1; weak D call: TRBD1 (5 bases). The CDR3 end lies 3 residues beyond the end of the read and is filled in from the germline J gene. The V end lost 4 bases, the J end lost 10 bases, and 20 bases lay between the germline ends. Germline CDR1 reads SGHRS; CDR2 reads YFSETQ. The CDR3 sequence is 15 residues long.